Each of the 27 T cell receptor beta chains below was sequenced from the same sample in a study of blood T cells in healthy people across ages. The use of a sample-barcoded 5' primer and a J-beta primer mix characterized a second PCR of roughly 6 to 11 cycles. From the 5' RACE reads, TCRdb called clonotypes with MiXCR, one entry per CDR3 protein. The table shows about 1.4 million distinct CDR3 sequences, with around 59% occurring only once. Input material: blood. The receptors come from a man aged 18 to 29 in good health.

This chain uses TRBV7-2 with TRBJ1-5; no reliable D call. Germline V lookup: CDR1 SGHTA, CDR2 FQGNSA. The CDR3 is made up of 13 amino acids. Trimming took off 1 base at V and 7 bases at J, with 8 bases between the two ends. The CDR3 region is CASSLGPRQPQHF. For the CDR3, the DNA is TGTGCCAGCAGCTTAGGCCCACGGCAGCCCCAGCATTTT.

This clonotype was detected a few times. The genes are TRBV27 and TRBJ2-3, with 7 nucleotides matching TRBD1. The germline V gene has CDR1 MNHEY and CDR2 SMNVEV (reference sequence). The length of the CDR3 is 16 residues. With V trimmed by 2 bases and J by 0 bases, 5 bases remained unmatched. Written as DNA, the CDR3 is TGTGCCAGCAGTTTAATAGGGGGCCTAAGCACAGATACGCAGTATTTT. Translating gives CASSLIGGLSTDTQYF.

The CDR3 nucleotides read TGTGCCAGTAAGGGGGCCAATGAGCAGTTCTTC. This codes for CASKGANEQFF. This chain connects TRBV19 to TRBJ2-1; TRBD1 aligns across 7 bases. The germline gives CDR1 LNHDA, CDR2 SQIVND (reference sequence). This CDR3 region has 11 residues. Trimming cost V 7 bases and J 6 bases; bases outside gene matches: 0.

This rearrangement joins TRBV7-9 to TRBJ2-7; D is ambiguous. This CDR3 is built from 15 residues. The V gene lost 5 bases and the J gene lost 4 bases, with 18 bases spanning the gap. The germline V gene encodes CDR1 SEHNR and CDR2 FQNEAQ (reference sequence). The CDR3 spells CASSPPDGGLYEQYF. CDR3 nucleotides: TGTGCCAGCAGCCCACCGGACGGTGGGTTATACGAGCAGTACTTC.

J is TRBJ1-4 and V is TRBV2; D is unclear. CDR3 length: 14 residues. Germline CDR1 reads SNHLY; CDR2 reads FYNNEI. Trimming shortened V by 5 bases and J by 1 base, and 8 bases separated the two germline ends. The CDR3 DNA sequence: TGTGCCAGCAGTTTTAGCCTAACTAATGAAAAACTGTTTTTT. Its protein product is CASSFSLTNEKLFF.

The chain links TRBV6-5 to TRBJ2-2, with 7 bases aligning to TRBD2. There are 13 residues in the CDR3. After removal of 7 bases from V and 4 bases from J, the junction contained 3 bases not matched to a gene. Germline V gene data show CDR1 as MNHEY and CDR2 as SVGAGI. The CDR3 region has the DNA TGTGCCAGCACTCGGGGGGTCACCGGGGAGCTGTTTTTT. Translating gives CASTRGVTGELFF.

The gene calls are TRBV5-1 and TRBJ2-2; 8 bases agree with TRBD2. CDR3 length equals 19 residues. With V trimmed by 0 bases and J by 3 bases, 13 bases remained unmatched. Germline V CDR1 and CDR2: SGHRS, YFSETQ. The CDR3 region has the DNA TGCGCCAGCAGCTTGGAAACTAGCGGTTCGGGTTTCTACACCGGGGAGCTGTTTTTT. Translating gives CASSLETSGSGFYTGELFF.

The V and J genes are TRBV3-1 and TRBJ1-1; D gene unclear. This CDR3 comprises 14 residues. V lost 0 bases and J 2 bases, leaving 7 bases between the germline ends. The germline V gene encodes CDR1 LGHDT and CDR2 YNNKEL (reference sequence). The DNA for the CDR3 is TGTGCCAGCAGCCAAGACACCGTAAACACTGAAGCTTTCTTT. Amino acids: CASSQDTVNTEAFF.

The DNA of the CDR3 is TGCAGTGCTCGGCCGGGACGAGCGACCTACAATGAGCAGTTCTTC. Its translation is CSARPGRATYNEQFF. V usage is TRBV20-1 and J usage is TRBJ2-1, with D possibly called TRBD1 or TRBD2 (5 bases each). Looked up from germline, CDR1 is DFQATT and CDR2 is SNEGSKA (reference sequence). CDR3 length: 15 residues. Trimming cost V 5 bases and J 2 bases, with 16 bases left between them.

This sequence joins TRBV25-1 and TRBJ2-5; a possible D gene is TRBD2 (6 bases). The DNA end favors TRBJ2-7, so the J call may be wrong. Germline CDR1 MGHDK, CDR2 SYGVNS. This CDR3 is built from 16 residues. This chain's CDR3 is CASSDLGGPSLGEQYF. The CDR3 DNA sequence: TGTGCCAGCAGTGATCTAGGAGGGCCCTCGCTAGGCGAGCAGTACTTC.

This clonotype has a count of ten or more. The genes are TRBV29-1 and TRBJ2-5, with TRBD2 matching over 11 bases. Trimming removed 0 bases from V and 4 bases from J; junction bases left unmatched: 4. In germline, CDR1 is SQVTM, CDR2 ANQGSEA. This CDR3 has 15 residues. CDR3 sequence: CSVEELAGGRETQYF. In DNA, the CDR3 is TGCAGCGTTGAAGAGCTAGCGGGAGGAAGAGAGACCCAGTACTTC.

The chain combines TRBV14 with TRBJ1-4, with D tentatively TRBD1 (5 bases). V lost 0 bases, J lost 11 bases, and 10 bases lay in between. The CDR3 extends over 13 amino acids. Germline-derived CDR1 and CDR2 are SGHDN and FVKESK. The CDR3 loop is CASSQDPQEKLFF. CDR3 coding DNA: TGTGCCAGCAGCCAAGACCCACAGGAGAAACTGTTTTTT.

The chain employs TRBV28 and TRBJ1-1; D perhaps matches TRBD1 (5 bases). Trimming shortened V by 8 bases and J by 7 bases, and 11 bases separated the two germline ends. CDR3 length: 11 amino acids. Germline V lookup: CDR1 MDHEN, CDR2 SYDVKM. The CDR3 loop reads CASGRQSEAFF. DNA of the CDR3: TGTGCCAGCGGCAGACAGAGTGAAGCTTTCTTT.

This clonotype was detected a few times. The CDR3 sequence is CASSLGLALAYEQYF. The CDR3, as DNA: TGTGCCAGTTCCCTAGGACTAGCGTTAGCTTACGAGCAGTACTTC. This sequence joins TRBV11-2 and TRBJ2-5; TRBD2 agrees at 9 bases. Matching the DNA end better, TRBJ2-7 makes the J call doubtful. Germline V CDR1 and CDR2: SGHAT, FQNNGV. The CDR3 contains 15 residues.

In its sample, this clonotype was seen a few times. This chain joins TRBV29-1 and TRBJ2-1; D is unresolved. V was trimmed by 3 bases and J by 7 bases, leaving 10 bases between them. Germline CDR1 and CDR2: SQVTM and ANQGSEA. This CDR3 region has 12 residues. DNA for the CDR3: TGCAGCGTTGAGGCTAGTTCAAATGAGCAGTTCTTC. Protein: CSVEASSNEQFF.

This clonotype was detected only a few times. The rearrangement uses TRBV6-5 and TRBJ1-6; unclear D gene. The V gene's germline CDR1 is MNHEY and CDR2 SVGAGI. The CDR3 totals 14 residues. Trimming took 2 bases from V and 9 from J, leaving 11 bases between them. In DNA, the CDR3 is TGTGCCAGCAGTTACGCATTGGGCGGTTCACCCCTCCACTTT. Residues: CASSYALGGSPLHF.

J is TRBJ2-1 and V is TRBV9; 11 bases align to TRBD2. Germline V CDR1 and CDR2: SGDLS, YYNGEE. V was pared by 3 bases and J by 0 bases, with 8 bases of the junction left unmatched. The CDR3 contains 18 residues. The CDR3 sequence: CASSANPLAGDSYNEQFF. The CDR3 nucleotides are TGTGCCAGCAGCGCCAACCCACTAGCGGGAGACTCCTACAATGAGCAGTTCTTC.

This clonotype occurred a few times. The chain combines TRBV11-2 with TRBJ2-7, with 7 positions matching TRBD1. This CDR3 is 14 amino acids long. Germline CDR1 SGHAT, CDR2 FQNNGV. J was trimmed by 4 bases and V by 5 bases; bases with no gene match: 8. Here the CDR3 reads CASSPNRGPYEQYF. The CDR3 nucleotides read TGTGCCAGCAGCCCCAACAGGGGCCCGTACGAGCAGTACTTC.

This chain connects TRBV5-1 to TRBJ2-5, with 7 bases that match TRBD2. The germline V gene has CDR1 SGHRS and CDR2 YFSETQ. The CDR3 is made up of 15 amino acids. V dropped 4 bases and J dropped 1; count of bases not matched to a gene: 7. The CDR3: CASSGLGGSQETQYF. The CDR3 region has the DNA TGCGCCAGCAGCGGACTAGGAGGAAGCCAAGAGACCCAGTACTTC.

Only one count was recorded for this clonotype. The gene calls are TRBV4-1 and TRBJ1-2; D may be TRBD1 (5 bases). The V gene lost 1 base and the J gene lost 5 bases, with 11 bases spanning the gap. This CDR3 has 14 residues. Germline CDR1 reads MGHRA; CDR2 reads YSYEKL. The CDR3 DNA sequence: TGCGCCAGCAGCCAAGCCGGGGGGAGATATGGCTACACCTTC. This codes for CASSQAGGRYGYTF.

This clonotype has only one observation. The chain has TRBV2 and TRBJ2-5; D remains ambiguous. The germline V gene has CDR1 SNHLY and CDR2 FYNNEI. The CDR3 covers 14 residues. V was trimmed by 6 bases and J by 5 bases, leaving 16 bases between them. The CDR3 spells CASRAQAPAETQYF. The CDR3 DNA follows: TGTGCCAGCAGGGCTCAGGCCCCCGCCGAGACCCAGTACTTC.

The chain employs TRBV12-3 or TRBV12-4 and TRBJ2-4, with D perhaps matching TRBD1 or TRBD2 (6 bases each). The J call is in doubt because the DNA end fits TRBJ2-7 better. This CDR3 spans 14 amino acids. Here the CDR3 reads CASSLRGEADEQYF. The CDR3 coding sequence is TGTGCCAGCAGTTTGAGGGGGGAGGCCGACGAGCAGTACTTC.

The chain couples TRBV5-8 to TRBJ1-4; D is unclear. The CDR3 contains 14 residues. Germline assignment: CDR1 SGHTS and CDR2 YDEGEE. V lost 4 bases and J lost 6, with 13 bases in between. Here the CDR3 reads CASSPLLGDEKLFF. The DNA for the CDR3 is TGTGCCAGCAGCCCGCTTTTGGGAGATGAAAAACTGTTTTTT.

The chain joins TRBV20-1 to TRBJ1-1; a possible D gene is TRBD1 (5 bases). The CDR3 length is 12 residues. Deletions cut 0 bases from V and 4 bases from J, with 6 bases between. From germline, CDR1 is DFQATT and CDR2 SNEGSKA (reference sequence). CDR3 sequence: CSAREGGTEAFF. The CDR3 DNA follows: TGCAGTGCTAGAGAGGGGGGCACTGAAGCTTTCTTT.

The table lists this clonotype with a count of one. The V call is TRBV20-1, the J call TRBJ1-1, with D unresolved. The CDR3 length is 14 residues. The germline V gene encodes CDR1 DFQATT and CDR2 SNEGSKA (reference sequence). V dropped 2 bases and J dropped 0 bases, with 10 bases sitting between them. The CDR3 DNA reads as TGCAGTGCTAGAAGTGGAAACATGAACACTGAAGCTTTCTTT. The encoded protein is CSARSGNMNTEAFF.

Regarding this clonotype: A read error may produce the germline difference seen at one junction end. The chain links TRBV2 to TRBJ2-4; 9 bases match TRBD1. The end of the DNA is better explained by TRBJ2-7, so the J call may be wrong. The V gene's germline CDR1 is SNHLY and CDR2 FYNNEI. This CDR3 is 16 amino acids long. For the CDR3, the DNA is TGTGCCAACAGTTACAACCGGGACAGGGTGACCTACGAGCAGTACTTC. Amino acids: CANSYNRDRVTYEQYF.

The chain joins TRBV4-3 to TRBJ1-4, with D unresolved. CDR1 and CDR2 from the germline V gene are LGHNA and YSLEER. V gave up 4 bases and J gave up 7 bases, with 10 bases separating them. The CDR3 is 13 residues long. The CDR3: CASSPAWGEKLFF. The DNA of the CDR3 is TGCGCCAGCAGCCCAGCTTGGGGTGAAAAACTGTTTTTT.